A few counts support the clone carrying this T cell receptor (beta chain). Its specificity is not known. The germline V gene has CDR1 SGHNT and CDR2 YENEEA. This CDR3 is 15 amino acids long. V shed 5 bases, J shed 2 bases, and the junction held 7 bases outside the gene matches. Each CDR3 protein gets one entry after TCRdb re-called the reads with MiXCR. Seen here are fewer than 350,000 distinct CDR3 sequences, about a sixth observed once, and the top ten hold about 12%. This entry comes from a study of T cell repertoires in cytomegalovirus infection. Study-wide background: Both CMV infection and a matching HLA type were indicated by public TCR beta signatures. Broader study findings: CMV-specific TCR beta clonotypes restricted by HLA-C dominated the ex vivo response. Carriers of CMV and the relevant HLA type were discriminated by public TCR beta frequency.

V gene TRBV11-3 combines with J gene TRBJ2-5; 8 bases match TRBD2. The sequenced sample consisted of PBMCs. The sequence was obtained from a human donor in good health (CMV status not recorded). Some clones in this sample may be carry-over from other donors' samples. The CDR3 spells CASSHSGGVQETQYF. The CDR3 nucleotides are TGTGCCAGCAGCCACTCCGGGGGGGTTCAAGAGACCCAGTACTTC. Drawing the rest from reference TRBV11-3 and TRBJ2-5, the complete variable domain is EAGVVQSPRYKIIEKKQPVAFWCNPISGHNTLYWYLQNLGQGPELLIRYENEEAVDDSQLPKDRFSAERLKGVDSTLKIQPAELGDSAVYLCASSHSGGVQETQYFGPGTRLLVL.